This T cell receptor beta chain was obtained from a study of T-cell reconstitution after alpha-beta-depleted transplantation in children. Unique molecular identifiers were incorporated when the TCRbeta library was constructed. TCRdb recomputed calls from the PCR reads with MiXCR, one row per CDR3 protein. The sample has 200,000 to 300,000 distinct CDR3 sequences, 24% seen once; the top ten hold about 5%. The V gene end was trimmed by 6 bases and the J gene end by 0 bases; junction bases not matched to a gene: 9. Germline CDR1 reads SNHLY; CDR2 reads FYNNEI. The CDR3 has 16 amino acids. V usage is TRBV2 and J usage is TRBJ2-7; TRBD2 matches at 9 bases. The clonotype was recovered from a female patient aged 2 to 10 who had a stem cell transplant for congenital amegakaryocytic thrombocytopenia, so the T cells may come from the graft donor. Source: PBMCs, mostly from graft donor cells, taken 360 days after TCRalphabeta/CD19-depleted stem cell transplant. CDR3 nucleotides: TGTGCCAGCAGGCAACTAGCGGGTTCCAGCTCCTACGAGCAGTACTTC. Residues: CASRQLAGSSSYEQYF.